Reported below is one T cell receptor beta chain. Germline V CDR1 and CDR2: SGHAT, FQNNGV. Trimming shortened V by 0 bases and J by 7 bases, and 10 bases separated the two germline ends. CDR3 length: 13 residues. This entry belongs to a study of regulatory T cells in long-lasting Graves disease. The time point was: persistent/refractory GD, antithyroid drugs over 5 years with positive TRAb. From RNA extracted from PBMCs, the TCR library was made. For TCR beta, libraries came from iRepertoire HTBI primers and Arm-PCR of CDR3 regions. TCRdb called the multiplex PCR reads again in MiXCR, with one record for every CDR3 protein. The sample has about 430,000 distinct CDR3 sequences, roughly a fifth seen once; the top ten hold around 15%.

The rearrangement uses TRBV11-2 and TRBJ2-7, with D unresolved. The source of this sequence is a female donor with Graves disease. Sequencing used peripheral blood mononuclear cells (PBMCs), obtained when the disease was refractory, from a patient treated with antithyroid drugs. The CDR3 here is CASSLDSPFEQYF. Written as DNA, the CDR3 is TGTGCCAGCAGCTTAGACAGTCCCTTTGAGCAGTACTTC.